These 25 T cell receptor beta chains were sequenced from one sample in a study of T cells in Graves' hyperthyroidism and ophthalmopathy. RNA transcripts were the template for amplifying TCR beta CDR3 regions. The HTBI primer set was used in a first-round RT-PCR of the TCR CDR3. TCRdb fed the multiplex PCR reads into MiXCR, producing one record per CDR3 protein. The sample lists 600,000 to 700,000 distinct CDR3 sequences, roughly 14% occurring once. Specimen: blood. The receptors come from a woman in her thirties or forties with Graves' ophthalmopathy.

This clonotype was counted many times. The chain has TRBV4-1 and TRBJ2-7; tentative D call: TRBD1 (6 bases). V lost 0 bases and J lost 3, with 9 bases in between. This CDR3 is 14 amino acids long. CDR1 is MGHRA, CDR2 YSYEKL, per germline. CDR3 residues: CASSQDRQDYEQYF. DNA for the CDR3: TGCGCCAGCAGCCAAGACCGACAGGACTACGAGCAGTACTTC.

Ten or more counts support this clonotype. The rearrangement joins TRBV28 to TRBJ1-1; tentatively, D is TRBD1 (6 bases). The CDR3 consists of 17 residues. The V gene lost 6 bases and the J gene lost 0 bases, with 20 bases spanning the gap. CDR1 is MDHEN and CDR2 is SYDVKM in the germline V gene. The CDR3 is CASSRHRVGDLNTEAFF. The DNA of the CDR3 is TGTGCCAGCAGCCGCCACAGGGTAGGGGATTTGAACACTGAAGCTTTCTTT.

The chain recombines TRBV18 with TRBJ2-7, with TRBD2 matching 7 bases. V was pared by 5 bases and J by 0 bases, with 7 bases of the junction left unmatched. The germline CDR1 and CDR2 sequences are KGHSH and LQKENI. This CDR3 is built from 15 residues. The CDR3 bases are TGTGCCAGCTCAGAGACCTTAGCGGGCTCCTACGAGCAGTACTTC. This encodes CASSETLAGSYEQYF.

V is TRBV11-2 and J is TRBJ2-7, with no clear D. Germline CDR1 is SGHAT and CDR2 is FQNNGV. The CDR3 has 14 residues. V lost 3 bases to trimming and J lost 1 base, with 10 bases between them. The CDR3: CASSFAHSSYEQYF. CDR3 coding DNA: TGTGCCAGCAGCTTCGCCCATTCTTCCTACGAGCAGTACTTC.

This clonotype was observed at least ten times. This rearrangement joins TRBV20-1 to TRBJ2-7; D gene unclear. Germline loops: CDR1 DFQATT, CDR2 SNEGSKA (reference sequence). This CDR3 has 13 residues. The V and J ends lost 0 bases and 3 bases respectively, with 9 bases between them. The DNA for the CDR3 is TGCAGTGCTAGAGACCCTGACAACTACGAGCAGTACTTC. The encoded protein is CSARDPDNYEQYF.

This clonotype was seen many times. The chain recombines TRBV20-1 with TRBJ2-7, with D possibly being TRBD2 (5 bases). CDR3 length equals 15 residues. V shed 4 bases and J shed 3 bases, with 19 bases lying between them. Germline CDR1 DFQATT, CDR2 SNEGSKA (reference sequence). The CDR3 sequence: CSATRAASGIYEQYF. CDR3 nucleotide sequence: TGCAGTGCTACCCGGGCAGCATCGGGAATCTACGAGCAGTACTTC.

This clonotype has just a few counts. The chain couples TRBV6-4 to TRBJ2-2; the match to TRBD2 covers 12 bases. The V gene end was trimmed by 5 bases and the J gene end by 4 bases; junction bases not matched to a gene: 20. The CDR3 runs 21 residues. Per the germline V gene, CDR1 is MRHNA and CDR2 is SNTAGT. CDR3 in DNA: TGTGCCAGCAGTCCCCACCAGCGCACTAGCGGGAGGCCCACTGGCACCGGGGAGCTGTTTTTT. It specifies CASSPHQRTSGRPTGTGELFF.

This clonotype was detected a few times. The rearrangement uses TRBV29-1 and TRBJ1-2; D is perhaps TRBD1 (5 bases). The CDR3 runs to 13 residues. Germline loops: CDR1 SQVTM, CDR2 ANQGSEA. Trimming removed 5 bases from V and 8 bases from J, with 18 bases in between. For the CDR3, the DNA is TGCAGCGTTCCGACAGTAGGGCGGTTGGGCTACACCTTC. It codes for CSVPTVGRLGYTF.

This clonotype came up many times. In DNA form, the CDR3 reads TGCAGCGTTGTGCCCCGGTCGGCGGGAGACGAGCAGTACTTC. Protein sequence: CSVVPRSAGDEQYF. The chain carries TRBV29-1 and TRBJ2-7; 7 positions match TRBD2. The junction had 11 bases not matched to a gene; V was cut back by 4 bases and J by 5 bases. CDR1 SQVTM and CDR2 ANQGSEA come from the germline V gene. This CDR3 comprises 14 residues.

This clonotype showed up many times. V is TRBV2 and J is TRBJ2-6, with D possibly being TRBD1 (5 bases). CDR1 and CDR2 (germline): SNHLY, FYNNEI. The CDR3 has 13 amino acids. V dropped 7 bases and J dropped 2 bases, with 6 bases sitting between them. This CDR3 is CASTRAGANVLTF. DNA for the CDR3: TGTGCCAGCACCAGGGCTGGGGCCAACGTCCTGACTTTC.

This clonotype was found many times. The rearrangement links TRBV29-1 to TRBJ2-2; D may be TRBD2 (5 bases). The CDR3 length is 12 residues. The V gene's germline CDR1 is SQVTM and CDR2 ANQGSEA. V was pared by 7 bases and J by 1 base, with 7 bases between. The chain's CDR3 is CSGEGNTGELFF. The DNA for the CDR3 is TGCAGCGGTGAGGGGAACACCGGGGAGCTGTTTTTT.

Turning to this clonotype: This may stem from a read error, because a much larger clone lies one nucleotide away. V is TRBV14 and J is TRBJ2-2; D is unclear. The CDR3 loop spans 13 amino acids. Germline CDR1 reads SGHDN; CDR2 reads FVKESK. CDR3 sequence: CTSSPIVGGELFF. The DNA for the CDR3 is TGTACCAGCAGCCCAATAGTCGGCGGGGAGCTGTTTTTT. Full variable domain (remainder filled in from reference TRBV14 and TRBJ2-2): EAGVTQFPSHSVIEKGQTVTLRCDPISGHDNLYWYRRVMGKEIKFLLHFVKESKQDESGMPNNRFLAERTGGTYSTLKVQPAELEDSGVYFCTSSPIVGGELFFGEGSRLTVL.

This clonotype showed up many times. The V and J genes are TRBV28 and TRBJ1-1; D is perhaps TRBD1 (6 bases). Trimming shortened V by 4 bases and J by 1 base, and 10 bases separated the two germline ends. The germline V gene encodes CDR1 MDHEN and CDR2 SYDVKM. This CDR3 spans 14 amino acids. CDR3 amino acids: CASSSQGQNTEAFF. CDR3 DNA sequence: TGTGCCAGCAGTTCACAGGGTCAGAACACTGAAGCTTTCTTT.

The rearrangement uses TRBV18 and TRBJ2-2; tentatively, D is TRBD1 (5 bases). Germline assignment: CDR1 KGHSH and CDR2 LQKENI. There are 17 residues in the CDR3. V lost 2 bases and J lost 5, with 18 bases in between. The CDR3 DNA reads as TGTGCCAGCTCACCAGGTCAGGGCTTACTACGAACCGGGGAGCTGTTTTTT. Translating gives CASSPGQGLLRTGELFF. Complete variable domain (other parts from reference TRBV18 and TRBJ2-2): NAGVMQNPRHLVRRRGQEARLRCSPMKGHSHVYWYRQLPEEGLKFMVYLQKENIIDESGMPKERFSAEFPKEGPSILRIQQVVRGDSAAYFCASSPGQGLLRTGELFFGEGSRLTVL.

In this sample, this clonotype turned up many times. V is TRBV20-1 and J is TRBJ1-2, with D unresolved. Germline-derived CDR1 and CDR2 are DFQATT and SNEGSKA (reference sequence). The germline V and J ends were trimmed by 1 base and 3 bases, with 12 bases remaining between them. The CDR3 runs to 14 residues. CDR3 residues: CSARVLGNDYGYTF. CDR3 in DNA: TGCAGTGCTAGAGTCCTGGGGAACGACTATGGCTACACCTTC.

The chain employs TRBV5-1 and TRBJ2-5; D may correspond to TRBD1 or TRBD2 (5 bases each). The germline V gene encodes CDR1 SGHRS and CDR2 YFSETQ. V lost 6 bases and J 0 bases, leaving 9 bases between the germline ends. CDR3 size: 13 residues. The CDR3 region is CASKVGHQETQYF. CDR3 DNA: TGCGCCAGCAAGGTGGGACACCAAGAGACCCAGTACTTC.

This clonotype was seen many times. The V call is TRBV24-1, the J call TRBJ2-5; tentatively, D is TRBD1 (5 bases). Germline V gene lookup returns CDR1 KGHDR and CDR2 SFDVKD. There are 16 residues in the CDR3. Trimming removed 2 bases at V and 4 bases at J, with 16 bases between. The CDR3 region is CATSDSGYLDLETQYF. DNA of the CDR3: TGTGCCACCAGTGATTCAGGGTACCTGGACCTAGAGACCCAGTACTTC.

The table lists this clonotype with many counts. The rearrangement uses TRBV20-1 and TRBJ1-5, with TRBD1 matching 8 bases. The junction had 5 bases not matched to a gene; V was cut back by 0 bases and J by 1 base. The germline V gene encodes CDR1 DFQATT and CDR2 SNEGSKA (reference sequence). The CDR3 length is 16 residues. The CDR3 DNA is TGCAGTGCTAGAGAGGACAGGGCGGTGAGCAATCAGCCCCAGCATTTT. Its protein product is CSAREDRAVSNQPQHF.

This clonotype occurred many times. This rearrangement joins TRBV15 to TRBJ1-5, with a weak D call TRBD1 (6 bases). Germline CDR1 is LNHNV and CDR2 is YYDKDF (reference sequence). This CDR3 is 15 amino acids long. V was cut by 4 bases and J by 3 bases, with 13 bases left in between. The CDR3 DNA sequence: TGTGCCACCAGCAAAGAGGGGGTCTTCAATCAGCCCCAGCATTTT. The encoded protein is CATSKEGVFNQPQHF.

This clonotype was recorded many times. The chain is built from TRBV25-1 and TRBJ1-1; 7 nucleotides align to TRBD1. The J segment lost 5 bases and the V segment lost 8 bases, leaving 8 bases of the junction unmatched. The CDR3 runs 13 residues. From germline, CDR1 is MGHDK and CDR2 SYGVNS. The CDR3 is CASAIPGGTEAFF. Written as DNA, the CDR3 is TGTGCCAGCGCCATTCCAGGGGGGACTGAAGCTTTCTTT. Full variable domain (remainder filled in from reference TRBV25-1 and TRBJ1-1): EADIYQTPRYLVIGTGKKITLECSQTMGHDKMYWYQQDPGMELHLIHYSYGVNSTEKGDLSSESTVSRIRTEHFPLTLESARPSHTSQYLCASAIPGGTEAFFGQGTRLTVV.

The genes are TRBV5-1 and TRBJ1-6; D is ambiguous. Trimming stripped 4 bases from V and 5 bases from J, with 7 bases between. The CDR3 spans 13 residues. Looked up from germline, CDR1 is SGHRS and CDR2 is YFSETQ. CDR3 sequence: CASSAMDNSPLHF. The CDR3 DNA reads TGCGCCAGCAGCGCCATGGATAATTCACCCCTCCACTTT.

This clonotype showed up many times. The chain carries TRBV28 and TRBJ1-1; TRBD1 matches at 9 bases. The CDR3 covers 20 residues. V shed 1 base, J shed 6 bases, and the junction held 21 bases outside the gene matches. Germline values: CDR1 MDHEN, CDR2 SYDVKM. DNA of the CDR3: TGTGCCAGCAGTTTATTAAATTCTCGCCCAGGTGGGACAGGGTCCCCTGAAGCTTTCTTT. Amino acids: CASSLLNSRPGGTGSPEAFF.

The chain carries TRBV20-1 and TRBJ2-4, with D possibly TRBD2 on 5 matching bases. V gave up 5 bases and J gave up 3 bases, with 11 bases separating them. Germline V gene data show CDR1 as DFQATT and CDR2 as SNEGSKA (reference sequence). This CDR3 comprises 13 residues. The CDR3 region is CSACEGGKNIQYF. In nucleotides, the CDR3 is TGCAGTGCTTGCGAGGGCGGCAAAAACATTCAGTACTTC.

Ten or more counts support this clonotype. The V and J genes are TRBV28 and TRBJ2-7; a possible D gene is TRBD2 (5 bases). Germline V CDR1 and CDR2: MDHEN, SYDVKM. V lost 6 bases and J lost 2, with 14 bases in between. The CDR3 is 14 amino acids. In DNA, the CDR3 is TGTGCCAGCAGCCGTGCGGACTCGACCTACGAGCAGTACTTC. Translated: CASSRADSTYEQYF.

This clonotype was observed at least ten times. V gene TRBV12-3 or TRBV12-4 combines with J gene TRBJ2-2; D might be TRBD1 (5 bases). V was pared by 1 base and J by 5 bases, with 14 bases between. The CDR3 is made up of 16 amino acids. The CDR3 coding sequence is TGTGCCAGCAGTTTAGGGTTGGGGCAGGGTACCGGGGAGCTGTTTTTT. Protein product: CASSLGLGQGTGELFF.